This T cell receptor beta chain was retrieved from a study of cytomegalovirus exposure and HLA in healthy donors. CDR3 length: 16 amino acids. The germline CDR1 and CDR2 sequences are SEHNR and FQNEAQ (reference sequence). In the case of this clone: Its antigen is not identified. One end of the junction is discordant with germline, which a read error may explain.

PCR amplification relied on 60 Vbeta primers (plus 13 Jbeta primers). Using immunoSEQ multiplex PCR, the repertoire was profiled, and TCRdb retains in-frame clones only, with some absent. The sample lists some 100,000 clones, roughly 79% occurring once. Findings and limits, study-wide: Clonal expansion was found to be greater in HLA-associated TCR beta chains than in equally common others in a later analysis. Exclusion as indistinguishable affected some V segments, including TRBV6-2 and TRBV6-3. Among the CMV-associated chains, three were confirmed in vitro as specific for CMV antigens.

This clonotype was sampled from a woman aged 70-85 years in good health and CMV-seropositive. The chain couples TRBV7-9 to TRBJ1-4; D unresolved. Specimen: PBMCs. The CDR3 nucleotides read TGTTCCAGCAGCTTGGGCGTCTCGGCAACTAATGAAAAACTGTTTTTT. Protein product: CSSSLGVSATNEKLFF.